This T cell receptor beta chain comes out of a study of brain T cells in children with intractable seizures. Repertoires were generated with immunoSEQ multiplex PCR, while TCRdb's copy carries only in-frame clones and drops some. The sample lists 70,000 to 85,000 clones, roughly 89% seen once, with approximately 24% in the top ten. The CDR3 totals 15 residues. V was trimmed by 5 bases and J by 2 bases, leaving 13 bases between them. The germline CDR1 and CDR2 sequences are MNHEY and SMNVEV (reference sequence). Sequencing was limited to surgery cases with top T cell transcript signatures in brain tissue. General observations from the study: Only CDR3 sequence similarity suggested viral specificity, without known HCMV serostatus.

About this clone: As yet, its antigen is unknown.

The sequencing here drew on peripheral blood, taken at surgery. This sequence was found in a girl aged 2 to 9 with Rasmussen encephalitis and intractable seizures. The chain joins TRBV27 to TRBJ1-3; D gene unclear. The CDR3 coding sequence is TGTGCCAGCAGTGTTCGTGCGGAGCCTGGAAACACCATATATTTT. It is translated as CASSVRAEPGNTIYF.